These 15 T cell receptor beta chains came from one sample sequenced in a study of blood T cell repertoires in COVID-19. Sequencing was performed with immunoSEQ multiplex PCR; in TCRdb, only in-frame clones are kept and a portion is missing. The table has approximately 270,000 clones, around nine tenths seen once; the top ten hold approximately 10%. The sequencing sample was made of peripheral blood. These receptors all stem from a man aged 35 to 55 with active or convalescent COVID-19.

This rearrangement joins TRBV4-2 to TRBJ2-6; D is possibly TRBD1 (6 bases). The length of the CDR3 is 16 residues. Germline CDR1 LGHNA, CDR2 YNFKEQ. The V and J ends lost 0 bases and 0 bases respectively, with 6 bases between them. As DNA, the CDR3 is TGTGCCAGCAGCCAAGACAGGGGCTCTGGGGCCAACGTCCTGACTTTC. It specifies CASSQDRGSGANVLTF.

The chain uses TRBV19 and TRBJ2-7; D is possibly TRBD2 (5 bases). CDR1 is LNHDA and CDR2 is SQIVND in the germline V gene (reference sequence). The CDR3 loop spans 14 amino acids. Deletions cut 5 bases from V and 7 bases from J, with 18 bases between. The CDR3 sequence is CASSLGKFKGEQYF. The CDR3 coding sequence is TGTGCCAGTAGTCTCGGGAAGTTTAAAGGGGAGCAGTACTTC.

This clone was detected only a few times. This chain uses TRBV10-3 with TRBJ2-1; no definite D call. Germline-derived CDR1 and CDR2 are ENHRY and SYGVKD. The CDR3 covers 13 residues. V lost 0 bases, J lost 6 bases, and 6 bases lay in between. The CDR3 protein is CAISESVGNEQFF. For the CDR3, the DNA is TGTGCCATCAGTGAGTCGGTCGGCAATGAGCAGTTCTTC.

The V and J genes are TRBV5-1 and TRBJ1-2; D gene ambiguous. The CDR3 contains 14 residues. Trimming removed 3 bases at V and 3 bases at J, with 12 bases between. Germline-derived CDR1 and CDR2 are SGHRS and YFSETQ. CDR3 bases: TGCGCCAGCAGCTCATCAGGCCAGGACTATGGCTACACCTTC. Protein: CASSSSGQDYGYTF.

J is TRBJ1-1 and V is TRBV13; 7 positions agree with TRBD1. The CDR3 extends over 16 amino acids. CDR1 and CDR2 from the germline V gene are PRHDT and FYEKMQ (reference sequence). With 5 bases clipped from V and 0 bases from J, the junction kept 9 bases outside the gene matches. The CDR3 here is CASSHRGWRMNTEAFF. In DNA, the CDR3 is TGTGCCAGCAGCCACAGGGGCTGGAGAATGAACACTGAAGCTTTCTTT. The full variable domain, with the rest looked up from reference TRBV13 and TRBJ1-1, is AAGVIQSPRHLIKEKRETATLKCYPIPRHDTVYWYQQGPGQDPQFLISFYEKMQSDKGSIPDRFSAQQFSDYHSELNMSSLELGDSALYFCASSHRGWRMNTEAFFGQGTRLTVV.

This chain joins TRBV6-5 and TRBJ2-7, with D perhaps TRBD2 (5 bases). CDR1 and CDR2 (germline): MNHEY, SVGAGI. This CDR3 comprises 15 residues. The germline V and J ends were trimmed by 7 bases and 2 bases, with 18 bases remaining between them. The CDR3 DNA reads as TGTGCCAGCACTCACGCGACCGGGGATGCCTACGAGCAGTACTTC. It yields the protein CASTHATGDAYEQYF.

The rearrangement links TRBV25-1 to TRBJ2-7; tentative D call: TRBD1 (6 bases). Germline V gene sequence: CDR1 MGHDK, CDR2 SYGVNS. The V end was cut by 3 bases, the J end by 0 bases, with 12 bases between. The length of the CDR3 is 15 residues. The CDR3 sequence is CASSDGQFFSYEQYF. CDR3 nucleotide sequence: TGTGCCAGCAGTGATGGACAGTTTTTCTCCTACGAGCAGTACTTC.

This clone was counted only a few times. CDR3 residues: CASRATGEIAGELFF. Here the CDR3 DNA reads TGCGCCAGCAGGGCGACAGGGGAAATAGCCGGGGAGCTGTTTTTT. This rearrangement joins TRBV5-1 to TRBJ2-2, with 8 bases identical to TRBD1. J lost 6 bases, V lost 5 bases, and 9 bases had no gene match. The germline V gene has CDR1 SGHRS and CDR2 YFSETQ. The CDR3 extends over 15 amino acids.

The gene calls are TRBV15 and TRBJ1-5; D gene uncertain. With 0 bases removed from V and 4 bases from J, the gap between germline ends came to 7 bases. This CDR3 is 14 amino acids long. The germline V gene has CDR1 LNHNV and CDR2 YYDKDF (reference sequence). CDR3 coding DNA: TGTGCCACCAGCAGAGATTGGGAGAATCAGCCCCAGCATTTT. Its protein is CATSRDWENQPQHF. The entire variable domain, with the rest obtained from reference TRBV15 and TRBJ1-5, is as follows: DAMVIQNPRYQVTQFGKPVTLSCSQTLNHNVMYWYQQKSSQAPKLLFHYYDKDFNNEADTPDNFQSRRPNTSFCFLDIRSPGLGDTAMYLCATSRDWENQPQHFGDGTRLSIL.

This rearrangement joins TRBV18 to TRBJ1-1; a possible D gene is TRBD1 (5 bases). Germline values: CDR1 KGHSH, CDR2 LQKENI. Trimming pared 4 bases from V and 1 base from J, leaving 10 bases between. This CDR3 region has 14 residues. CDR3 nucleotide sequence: TGTGCCAGCTCACGAGAAACAGGGAACACTGAAGCTTTCTTT. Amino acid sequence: CASSRETGNTEAFF.

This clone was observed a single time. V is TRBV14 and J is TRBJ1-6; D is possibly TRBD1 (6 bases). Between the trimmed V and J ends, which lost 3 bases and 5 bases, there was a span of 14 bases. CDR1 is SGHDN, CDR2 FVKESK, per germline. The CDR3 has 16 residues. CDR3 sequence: CASSQITGKDNSPLHF. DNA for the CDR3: TGTGCCAGCAGCCAGATTACAGGGAAGGATAATTCACCCCTCCACTTT.

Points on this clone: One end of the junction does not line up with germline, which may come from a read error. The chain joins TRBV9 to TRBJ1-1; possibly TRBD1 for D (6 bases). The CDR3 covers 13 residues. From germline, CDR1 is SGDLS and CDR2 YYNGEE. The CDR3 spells CAGSPQTGTEAFF. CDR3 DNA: TGTGCCGGCAGCCCACAGACAGGCACTGAAGCTTTCTTT. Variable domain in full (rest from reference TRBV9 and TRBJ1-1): DSGVTQTPKHLITATGQRVTLRCSPRSGDLSVYWYQQSLDQGLQFLIQYYNGEERAKGNILERFSAQQFPDLHSELNLSSLELGDSALYFCAGSPQTGTEAFFGQGTRLTVV.

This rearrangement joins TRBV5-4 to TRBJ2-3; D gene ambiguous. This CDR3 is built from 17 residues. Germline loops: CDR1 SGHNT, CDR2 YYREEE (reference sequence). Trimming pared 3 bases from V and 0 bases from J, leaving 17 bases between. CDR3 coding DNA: TGTGCCAGCAGCTGGGCCTCGTCTCAACCTAGCACAGATACGCAGTATTTT. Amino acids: CASSWASSQPSTDTQYF.

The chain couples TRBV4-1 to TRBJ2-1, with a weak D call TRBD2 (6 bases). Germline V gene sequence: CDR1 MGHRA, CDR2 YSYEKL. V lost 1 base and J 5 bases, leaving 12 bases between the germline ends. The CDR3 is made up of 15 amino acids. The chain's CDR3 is CASSQAGGNHNEQFF. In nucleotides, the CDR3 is TGCGCCAGCAGCCAAGCCGGCGGGAACCACAATGAGCAGTTCTTC.

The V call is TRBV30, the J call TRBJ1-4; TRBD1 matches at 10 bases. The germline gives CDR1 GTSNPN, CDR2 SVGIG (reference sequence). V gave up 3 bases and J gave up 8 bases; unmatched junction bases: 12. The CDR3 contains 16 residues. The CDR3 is CAWRVRDRGEREKLFF. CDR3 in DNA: TGTGCCTGGAGGGTCCGGGACAGGGGAGAAAGGGAAAAACTGTTTTTT. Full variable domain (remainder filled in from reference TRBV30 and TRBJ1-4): SQTIHQWPATLVQPVGSPLSLECTVEGTSNPNLYWYRQAAGRGLQLLFYSVGIGQISSEVPQNLSASRPQDRQFILSSKKLLLSDSGFYLCAWRVRDRGEREKLFFGSGTQLSVL.